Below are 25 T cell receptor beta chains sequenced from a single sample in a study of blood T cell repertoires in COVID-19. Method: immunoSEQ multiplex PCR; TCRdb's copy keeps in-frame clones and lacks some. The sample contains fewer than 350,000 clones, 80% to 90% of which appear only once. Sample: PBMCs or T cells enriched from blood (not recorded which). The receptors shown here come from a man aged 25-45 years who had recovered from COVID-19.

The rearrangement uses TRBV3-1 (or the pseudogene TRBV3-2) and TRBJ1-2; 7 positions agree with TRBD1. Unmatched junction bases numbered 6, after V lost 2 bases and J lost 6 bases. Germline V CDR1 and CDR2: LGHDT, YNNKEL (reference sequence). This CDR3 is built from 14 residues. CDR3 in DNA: TGTGCCAGCAGCCAATCTCCGACAGGGAATGGCTACACCTTC. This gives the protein CASSQSPTGNGYTF.

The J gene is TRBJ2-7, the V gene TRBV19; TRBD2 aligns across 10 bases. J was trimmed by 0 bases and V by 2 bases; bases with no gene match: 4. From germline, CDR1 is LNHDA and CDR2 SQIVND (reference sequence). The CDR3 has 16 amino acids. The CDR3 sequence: CASSISLAGASYEQYF. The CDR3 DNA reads TGTGCCAGTAGTATAAGTCTAGCGGGGGCCTCCTACGAGCAGTACTTC.

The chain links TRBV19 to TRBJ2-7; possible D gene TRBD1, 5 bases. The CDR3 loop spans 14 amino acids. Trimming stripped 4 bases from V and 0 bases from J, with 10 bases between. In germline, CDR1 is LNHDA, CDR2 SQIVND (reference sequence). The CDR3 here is CASSKTGSSYEQYF. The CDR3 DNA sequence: TGTGCCAGTAGTAAAACAGGTAGCTCCTACGAGCAGTACTTC.

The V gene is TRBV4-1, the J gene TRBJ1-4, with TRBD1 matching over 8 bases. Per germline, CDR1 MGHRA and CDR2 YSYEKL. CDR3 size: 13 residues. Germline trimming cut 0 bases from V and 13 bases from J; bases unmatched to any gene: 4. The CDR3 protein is CASSQEGGTGLFF. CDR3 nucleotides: TGCGCCAGCAGCCAAGAAGGGGGGACAGGACTGTTTTTT.

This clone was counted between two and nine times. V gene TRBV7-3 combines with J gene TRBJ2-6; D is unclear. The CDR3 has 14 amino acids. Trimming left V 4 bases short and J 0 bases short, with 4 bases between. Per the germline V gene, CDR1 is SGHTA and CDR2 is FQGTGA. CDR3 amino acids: CASSYYSGANVLTF. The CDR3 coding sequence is TGTGCCAGCAGCTACTACTCTGGGGCCAACGTCCTGACTTTC.

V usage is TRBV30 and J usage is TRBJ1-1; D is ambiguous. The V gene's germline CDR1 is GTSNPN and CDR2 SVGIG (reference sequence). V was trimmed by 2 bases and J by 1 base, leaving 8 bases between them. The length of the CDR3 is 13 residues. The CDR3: CAWSISANTEAFF. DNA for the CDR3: TGTGCCTGGAGTATAAGCGCGAACACTGAAGCTTTCTTT.

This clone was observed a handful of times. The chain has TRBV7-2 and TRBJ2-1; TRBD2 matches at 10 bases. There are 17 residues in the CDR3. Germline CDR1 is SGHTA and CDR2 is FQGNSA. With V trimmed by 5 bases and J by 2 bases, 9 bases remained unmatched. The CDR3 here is CASSPYAAGGPYNEQFF. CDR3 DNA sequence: TGTGCCAGCAGCCCCTACGCAGCGGGGGGGCCCTACAATGAGCAGTTCTTC.

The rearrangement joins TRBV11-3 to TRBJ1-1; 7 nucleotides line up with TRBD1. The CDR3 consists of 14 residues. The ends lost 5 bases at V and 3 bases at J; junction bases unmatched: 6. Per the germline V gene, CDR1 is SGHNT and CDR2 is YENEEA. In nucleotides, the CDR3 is TGTGCCAGCAGCGAAGGGGGCTTCGACACTGAAGCTTTCTTT. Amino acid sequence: CASSEGGFDTEAFF.

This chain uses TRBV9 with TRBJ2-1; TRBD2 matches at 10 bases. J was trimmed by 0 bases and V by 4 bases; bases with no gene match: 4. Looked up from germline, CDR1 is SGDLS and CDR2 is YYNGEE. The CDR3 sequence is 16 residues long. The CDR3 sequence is CASSFSGGGSYNEQFF. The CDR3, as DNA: TGTGCCAGCAGCTTCAGCGGGGGGGGCTCCTACAATGAGCAGTTCTTC.

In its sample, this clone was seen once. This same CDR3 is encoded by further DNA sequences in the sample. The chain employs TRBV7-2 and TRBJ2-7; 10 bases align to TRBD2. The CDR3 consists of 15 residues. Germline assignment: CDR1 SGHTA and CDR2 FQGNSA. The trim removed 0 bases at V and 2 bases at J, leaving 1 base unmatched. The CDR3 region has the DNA TGTGCCAGCAGCTTAGCCAGCGGGGGGGCCTACGAGCAGTACTTC. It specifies CASSLASGGAYEQYF.

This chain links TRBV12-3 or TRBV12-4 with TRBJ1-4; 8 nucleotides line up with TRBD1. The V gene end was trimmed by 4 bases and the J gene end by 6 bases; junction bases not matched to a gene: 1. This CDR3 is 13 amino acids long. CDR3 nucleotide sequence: TGTGCCAGCAGTTGGGGACAGGATGAAAAACTGTTTTTT. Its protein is CASSWGQDEKLFF.

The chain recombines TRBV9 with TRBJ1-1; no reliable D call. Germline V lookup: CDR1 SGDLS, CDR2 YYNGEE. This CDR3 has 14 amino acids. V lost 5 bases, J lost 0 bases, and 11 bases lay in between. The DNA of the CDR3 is TGTGCCAGCAGTTCAGGTCTTATGAACACTGAAGCTTTCTTT. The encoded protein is CASSSGLMNTEAFF.

The CDR3 DNA sequence: TGTGCCAGCAGCCAGACTGACTACAATGAGCAGTTCTTC. It specifies CASSQTDYNEQFF. V is TRBV4-2 and J is TRBJ2-1; no reliable D call. From germline, CDR1 is LGHNA and CDR2 YNFKEQ. The ends were cut back, 3 bases at V and 3 bases at J, with 6 bases in the middle. The CDR3 covers 13 residues.

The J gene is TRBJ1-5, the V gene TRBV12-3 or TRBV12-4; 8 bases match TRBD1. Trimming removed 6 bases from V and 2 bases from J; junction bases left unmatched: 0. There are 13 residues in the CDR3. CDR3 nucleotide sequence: TGTGCCAGCAGACAGGGGGGCAATCAGCCCCAGCATTTT. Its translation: CASRQGGNQPQHF.

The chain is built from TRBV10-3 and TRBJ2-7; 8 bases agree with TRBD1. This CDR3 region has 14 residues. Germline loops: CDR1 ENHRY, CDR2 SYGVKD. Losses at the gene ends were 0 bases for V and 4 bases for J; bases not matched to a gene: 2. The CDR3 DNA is TGTGCCATCAGTGAGTCCGACAGGGGATACGAGCAGTACTTC. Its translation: CAISESDRGYEQYF.

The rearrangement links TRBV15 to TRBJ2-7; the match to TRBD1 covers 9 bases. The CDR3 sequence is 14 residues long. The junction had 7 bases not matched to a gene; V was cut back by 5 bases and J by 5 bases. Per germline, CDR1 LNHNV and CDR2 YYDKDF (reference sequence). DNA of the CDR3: TGTGCCACCAGCGGGACAGGGCTTTTCCACGAGCAGTACTTC. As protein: CATSGTGLFHEQYF.

CDR3 DNA sequence: TGTGCCAGCAGCTTATTGGACAGGGGAGAAAACACCATATATTTT. It codes for CASSLLDRGENTIYF. The J gene is TRBJ1-3, the V gene TRBV7-6; 9 bases line up with TRBD1. Germline lookup yields CDR1 SGHVS and CDR2 FNYEAQ. J lost 6 bases, V lost 2 bases, and 5 bases had no gene match. The CDR3 totals 15 residues.

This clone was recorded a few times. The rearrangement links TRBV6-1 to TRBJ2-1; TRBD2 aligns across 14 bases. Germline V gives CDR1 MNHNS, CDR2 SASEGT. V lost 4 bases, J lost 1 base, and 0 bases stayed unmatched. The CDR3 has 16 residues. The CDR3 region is CASSGLAGGSYNEQFF. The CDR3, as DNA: TGTGCCAGCAGTGGACTAGCGGGGGGGTCCTACAATGAGCAGTTCTTC.

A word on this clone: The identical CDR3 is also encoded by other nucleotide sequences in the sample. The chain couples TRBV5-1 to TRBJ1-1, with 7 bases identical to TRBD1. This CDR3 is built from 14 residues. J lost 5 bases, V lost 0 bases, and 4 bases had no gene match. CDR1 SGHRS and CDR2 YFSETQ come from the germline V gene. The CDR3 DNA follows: TGCGCCAGCAGCTTGGTCCCAGGGGGTACTGAAGCTTTCTTT. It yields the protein CASSLVPGGTEAFF. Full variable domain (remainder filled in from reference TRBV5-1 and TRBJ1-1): KAGVTQTPRYLIKTRGQQVTLSCSPISGHRSVSWYQQTPGQGLQFLFEYFSETQRNKGNFPGRFSGRQFSNSRSEMNVSTLELGDSALYLCASSLVPGGTEAFFGQGTRLTVV.

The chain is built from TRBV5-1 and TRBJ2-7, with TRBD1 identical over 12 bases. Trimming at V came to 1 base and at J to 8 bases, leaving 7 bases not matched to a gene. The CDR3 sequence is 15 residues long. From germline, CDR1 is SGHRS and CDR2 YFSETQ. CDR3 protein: CASSLLGTGGEKQYF. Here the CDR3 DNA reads TGCGCCAGCAGCTTGCTTGGGACAGGGGGCGAGAAGCAGTACTTC. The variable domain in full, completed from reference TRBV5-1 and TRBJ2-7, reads KAGVTQTPRYLIKTRGQQVTLSCSPISGHRSVSWYQQTPGQGLQFLFEYFSETQRNKGNFPGRFSGRQFSNSRSEMNVSTLELGDSALYLCASSLLGTGGEKQYFGPGTRLTVT.

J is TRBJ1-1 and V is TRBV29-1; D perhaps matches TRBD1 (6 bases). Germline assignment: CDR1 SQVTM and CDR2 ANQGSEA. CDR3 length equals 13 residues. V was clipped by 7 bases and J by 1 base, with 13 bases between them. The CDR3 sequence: CSGTKQGNTEAFF. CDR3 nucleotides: TGCAGCGGGACCAAACAGGGGAACACTGAAGCTTTCTTT.

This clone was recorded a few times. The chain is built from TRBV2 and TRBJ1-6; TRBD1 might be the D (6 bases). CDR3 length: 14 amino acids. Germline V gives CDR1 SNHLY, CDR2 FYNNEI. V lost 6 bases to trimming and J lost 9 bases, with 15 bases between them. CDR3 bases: TGTGCCAGCAGGGCAGGGGAATTAAGTTCACCCCTCCACTTT. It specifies CASRAGELSSPLHF.

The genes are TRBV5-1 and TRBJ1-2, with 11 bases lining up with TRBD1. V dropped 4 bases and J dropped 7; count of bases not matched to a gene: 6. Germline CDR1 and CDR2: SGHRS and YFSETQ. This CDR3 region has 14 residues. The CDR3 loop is CASSPGTGGGGYTF. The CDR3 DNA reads TGCGCCAGCAGCCCCGGGACAGGGGGAGGTGGCTACACCTTC.

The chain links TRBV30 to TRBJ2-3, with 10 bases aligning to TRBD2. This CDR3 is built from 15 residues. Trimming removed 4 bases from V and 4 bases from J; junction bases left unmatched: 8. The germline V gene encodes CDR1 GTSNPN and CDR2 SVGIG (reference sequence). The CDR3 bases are TGTGCCTGGAACCGGCTAGCGGGGGCGGCAGATACGCAGTATTTT. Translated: CAWNRLAGAADTQYF.

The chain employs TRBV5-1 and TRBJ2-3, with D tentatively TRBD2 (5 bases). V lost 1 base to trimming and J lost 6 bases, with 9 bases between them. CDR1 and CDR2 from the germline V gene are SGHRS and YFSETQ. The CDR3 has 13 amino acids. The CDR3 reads CASSLSAADTQYF. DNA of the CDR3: TGCGCCAGCAGCTTGTCAGCGGCGGATACGCAGTATTTT.